The 10 T cell receptor beta chains reported below all come from one sample, sequenced in a study of shared clonotypes between healthy human individuals. This table comes from immunoSEQ multiplex PCR, and its TCRdb copy is limited to in-frame clones, with some not included. The sample comprises approximately 2.1 million clones, approximately 95% of which are singletons, and about 0.39% rests with the top ten. Sequences were obtained from naive CD4+ T cells from PBMCs. This sample's subset: CD45RA+ positively selected. All receptors come from a man between 18 and 35 years old in good health. Some clones in this sample may be carry-over from other donors' samples.

This chain uses TRBV6-5 with TRBJ2-7, with D maybe TRBD1 (6 bases). This CDR3 is built from 12 residues. Germline V lookup: CDR1 MNHEY, CDR2 SVGAGI. V lost 5 bases and J 3 bases, leaving 8 bases between the germline ends. In DNA, the CDR3 is TGTGCCAGCAGTACAGGGTTCTACGAGCAGTACTTC. Amino acids: CASSTGFYEQYF.

The chain carries TRBV4-3 and TRBJ1-1; tentatively, D is TRBD1 (5 bases). The V and J ends lost 0 bases and 0 bases respectively, with 14 bases between them. The CDR3 extends over 17 amino acids. Germline V gives CDR1 LGHNA, CDR2 YSLEER. The CDR3, as DNA: TGCGCCAGCAGCCAAGATTGGGGCGGGGCATTGAACACTGAAGCTTTCTTT. It is translated as CASSQDWGGALNTEAFF.

This clone was detected once. The chain employs TRBV13 and TRBJ2-5, with 11 bases that match TRBD1. V gave up 5 bases and J gave up 4 bases; unmatched junction bases: 6. The CDR3 contains 15 residues. Germline lookup yields CDR1 PRHDT and CDR2 FYEKMQ (reference sequence). DNA for the CDR3: TGTGCCAGCAGCCCGGGACAGGGGGTGAGAGAGACCCAGTACTTC. Residues: CASSPGQGVRETQYF.

The rearrangement joins TRBV28 to TRBJ2-1, with D tentatively TRBD2 (6 bases). V was clipped by 5 bases and J by 4 bases, with 30 bases between them. This CDR3 has 20 residues. Germline V gene lookup returns CDR1 MDHEN and CDR2 SYDVKM. CDR3: CASSPLGAGLRGTQYNEQFF. CDR3 bases: TGTGCCAGCAGTCCCCTCGGGGCTGGGCTCCGCGGGACTCAGTACAATGAGCAGTTCTTC.

The V and J genes are TRBV19 and TRBJ2-7; possibly TRBD1 for D (5 bases). V lost 3 bases and J 7 bases, leaving 13 bases between the germline ends. In germline, CDR1 is LNHDA, CDR2 SQIVND (reference sequence). The CDR3 is 13 amino acids. The CDR3 here is CASSIFPGWEQYF. Here the CDR3 DNA reads TGTGCCAGTAGTATCTTCCCAGGGTGGGAGCAGTACTTC.

This sequence joins TRBV27 and TRBJ1-3; D gene ambiguous. This CDR3 is 14 amino acids long. V dropped 5 bases and J dropped 4 bases, with 12 bases sitting between them. The germline gives CDR1 MNHEY, CDR2 SMNVEV (reference sequence). The CDR3 sequence: CASSLREAGNTIYF. The CDR3 nucleotides are TGTGCCAGCAGTCTCCGGGAGGCCGGAAACACCATATATTTT.

The gene calls are TRBV25-1 and TRBJ2-3, with D unclear. The CDR3 totals 13 residues. The V gene's germline CDR1 is MGHDK and CDR2 SYGVNS. With 6 bases removed from V and 2 bases from J, the gap between germline ends came to 9 bases. The CDR3 sequence is CASRLWSTDTQYF. For the CDR3, the DNA is TGTGCCAGCAGGTTATGGTCCACAGATACGCAGTATTTT.

About this clone: Other DNA sequences in this specimen translate into the identical CDR3. V gene TRBV18 combines with J gene TRBJ1-1; the D is unclear. Per germline, CDR1 KGHSH and CDR2 LQKENI. Trimming took 2 bases from V and 0 from J, leaving 4 bases between them. There are 13 residues in the CDR3. The CDR3 region is CASSPTLNTEAFF. CDR3 in DNA: TGTGCCAGCTCACCAACACTGAACACTGAAGCTTTCTTT.

V and J are TRBV28 and TRBJ2-3, with TRBD2 identical over 7 bases. J lost 1 base, V lost 8 bases, and 9 bases had no gene match. The V gene's germline CDR1 is MDHEN and CDR2 SYDVKM. The CDR3 runs 15 residues. CDR3 bases: TGTGCCAGCGGCCCTAGCGGCGTCGGCACAGATACGCAGTATTTT. It yields the protein CASGPSGVGTDTQYF. The full variable domain, with the rest looked up from reference TRBV28 and TRBJ2-3, is DVKVTQSSRYLVKRTGEKVFLECVQDMDHENMFWYRQDPGLGLRLIYFSYDVKMKEKGDIPEGYSVSREKKERFSLILESASTNQTSMYLCASGPSGVGTDTQYFGPGTRLTVL.

V usage is TRBV27 and J usage is TRBJ2-1; 13 nucleotides match TRBD2. Germline V gene lookup returns CDR1 MNHEY and CDR2 SMNVEV (reference sequence). Losses at the gene ends were 5 bases for V and 6 bases for J; bases not matched to a gene: 7. The CDR3 consists of 16 residues. The CDR3 nucleotides are TGTGCCAGCAGTCCCCCGGGACTAGCGGGACTCAATGAGCAGTTCTTC. This encodes CASSPPGLAGLNEQFF.